These 2 T cell receptor beta chains originate from one sample sequenced in a study of ipilimumab plus nivolumab after autologous stem cell transplantation. Here immunoSEQ multiplex PCR was the method, and the copy in TCRdb shows in-frame clones only, minus some. The sample contains about 9,800 clones, roughly three quarters of which appear only once. This specimen consisted of PBMCs, obtained in a trial of ipilimumab plus nivolumab as post-transplant consolidation. These receptors all come from a female donor with multiple myeloma.

The chain carries TRBV9 and TRBJ2-2; 10 positions match TRBD1. Germline values: CDR1 SGDLS, CDR2 YYNGEE. V was pared by 5 bases and J by 2 bases, with 3 bases of the junction left unmatched. The CDR3 is 15 amino acids. CDR3 loop: CASRRTGGNTGELFF. CDR3 bases: TGTGCCAGCAGAAGGACAGGGGGTAACACCGGGGAGCTGTTTTTT.

The chain has TRBV18 and TRBJ2-7, with D tentatively TRBD1 (5 bases). The CDR3 contains 14 residues. Per the germline V gene, CDR1 is KGHSH and CDR2 is LQKENI. Trimming left V 2 bases short and J 2 bases short, with 10 bases between. CDR3 nucleotide sequence: TGTGCCAGCTCACCAAGGCAGGGCACCTACGAGCAGTACTTC. Translated, it gives CASSPRQGTYEQYF.